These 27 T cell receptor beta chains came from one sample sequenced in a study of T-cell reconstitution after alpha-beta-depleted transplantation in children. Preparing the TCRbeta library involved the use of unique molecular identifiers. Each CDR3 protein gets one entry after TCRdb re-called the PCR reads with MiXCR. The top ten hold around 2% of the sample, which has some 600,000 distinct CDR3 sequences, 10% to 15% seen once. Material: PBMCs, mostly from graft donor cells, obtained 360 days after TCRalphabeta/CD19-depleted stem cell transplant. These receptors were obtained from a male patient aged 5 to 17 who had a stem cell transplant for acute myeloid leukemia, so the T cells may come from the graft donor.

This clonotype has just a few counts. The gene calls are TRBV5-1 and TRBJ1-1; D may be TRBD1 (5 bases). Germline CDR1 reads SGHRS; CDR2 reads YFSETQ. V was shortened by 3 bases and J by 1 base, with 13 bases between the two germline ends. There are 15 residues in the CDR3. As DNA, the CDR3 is TGCGCCAGCAGCTCGACAGCTCAGACGAACACTGAAGCTTTCTTT. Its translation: CASSSTAQTNTEAFF.

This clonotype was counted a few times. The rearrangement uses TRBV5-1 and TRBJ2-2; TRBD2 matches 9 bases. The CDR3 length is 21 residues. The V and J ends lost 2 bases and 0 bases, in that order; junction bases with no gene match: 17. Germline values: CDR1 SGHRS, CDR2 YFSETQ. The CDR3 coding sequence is TGCGCCAGCAGCTTTAAGGTGCGGGAGGGCCTAGTCGACGCGAACACCGGGGAGCTGTTTTTT. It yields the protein CASSFKVREGLVDANTGELFF. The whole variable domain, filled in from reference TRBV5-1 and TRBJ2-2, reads KAGVTQTPRYLIKTRGQQVTLSCSPISGHRSVSWYQQTPGQGLQFLFEYFSETQRNKGNFPGRFSGRQFSNSRSEMNVSTLELGDSALYLCASSFKVREGLVDANTGELFFGEGSRLTVL.

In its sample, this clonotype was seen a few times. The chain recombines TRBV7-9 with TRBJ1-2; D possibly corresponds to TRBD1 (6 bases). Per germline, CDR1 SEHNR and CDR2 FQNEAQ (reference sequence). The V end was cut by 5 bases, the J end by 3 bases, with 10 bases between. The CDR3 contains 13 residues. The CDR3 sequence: CASSPGQHYGYTF. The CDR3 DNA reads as TGTGCCAGCAGCCCCGGACAGCACTATGGCTACACCTTC. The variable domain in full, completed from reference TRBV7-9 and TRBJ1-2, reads DTGVSQNPRHKITKRGQNVTFRCDPISEHNRLYWYRQTLGQGPEFLTYFQNEAQLEKSRLLSDRFSAERPKGSFSTLEIQRTEQGDSAMYLCASSPGQHYGYTFGSGTRLTVV.

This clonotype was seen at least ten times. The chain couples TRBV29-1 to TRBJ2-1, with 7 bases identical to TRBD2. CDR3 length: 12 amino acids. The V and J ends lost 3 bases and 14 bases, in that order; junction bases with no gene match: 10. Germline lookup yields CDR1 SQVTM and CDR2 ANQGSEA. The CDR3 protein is CSVEGEKAGKFF. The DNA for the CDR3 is TGCAGCGTTGAGGGAGAGAAAGCGGGAAAGTTCTTC.

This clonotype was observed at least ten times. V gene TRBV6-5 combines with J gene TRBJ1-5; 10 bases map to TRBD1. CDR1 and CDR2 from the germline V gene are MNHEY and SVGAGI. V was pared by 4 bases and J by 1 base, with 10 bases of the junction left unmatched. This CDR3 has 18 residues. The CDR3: CASSSSQSGQGSNQPQHF. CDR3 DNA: TGTGCCAGCAGTTCATCGCAATCGGGACAGGGGAGCAATCAGCCCCAGCATTTT.

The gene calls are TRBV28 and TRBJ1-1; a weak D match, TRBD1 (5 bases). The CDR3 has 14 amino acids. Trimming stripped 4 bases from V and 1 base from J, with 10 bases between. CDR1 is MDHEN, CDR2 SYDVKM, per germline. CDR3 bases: TGTGCCAGCAGTTCTGGGGGAGGGAACACTGAAGCTTTCTTT. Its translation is CASSSGGGNTEAFF. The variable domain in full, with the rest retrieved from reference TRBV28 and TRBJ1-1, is DVKVTQSSRYLVKRTGEKVFLECVQDMDHENMFWYRQDPGLGLRLIYFSYDVKMKEKGDIPEGYSVSREKKERFSLILESASTNQTSMYLCASSSGGGNTEAFFGQGTRLTVV.

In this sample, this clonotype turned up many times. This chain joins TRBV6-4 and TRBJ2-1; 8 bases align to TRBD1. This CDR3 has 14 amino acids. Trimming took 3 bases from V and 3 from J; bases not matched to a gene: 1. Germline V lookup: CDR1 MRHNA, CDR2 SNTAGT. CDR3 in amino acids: CASSEGQGYNEQFF. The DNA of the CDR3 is TGTGCCAGCAGTGAAGGACAGGGCTACAATGAGCAGTTCTTC.

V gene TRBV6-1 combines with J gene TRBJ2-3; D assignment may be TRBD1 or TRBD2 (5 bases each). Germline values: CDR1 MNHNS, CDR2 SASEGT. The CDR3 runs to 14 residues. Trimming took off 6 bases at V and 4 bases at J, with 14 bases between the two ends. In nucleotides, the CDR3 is TGTGCCAGCAGAATTGTGCGAGGGGCAGATACGCAGTATTTT. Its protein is CASRIVRGADTQYF.

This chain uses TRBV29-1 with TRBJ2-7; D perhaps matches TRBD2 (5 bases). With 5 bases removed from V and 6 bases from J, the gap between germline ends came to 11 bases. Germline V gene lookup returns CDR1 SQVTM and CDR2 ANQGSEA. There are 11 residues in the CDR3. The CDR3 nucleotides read TGCAGCGTTCTACTAGTCGGCGAGCAGTACTTC. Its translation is CSVLLVGEQYF.

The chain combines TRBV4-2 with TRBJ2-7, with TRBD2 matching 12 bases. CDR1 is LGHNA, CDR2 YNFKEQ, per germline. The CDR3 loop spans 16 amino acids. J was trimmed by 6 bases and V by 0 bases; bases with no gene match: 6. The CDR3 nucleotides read TGTGCCAGCAGCCAAGATCTGGGACTAGCGGGTATCGAGCAGTACTTC. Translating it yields CASSQDLGLAGIEQYF.

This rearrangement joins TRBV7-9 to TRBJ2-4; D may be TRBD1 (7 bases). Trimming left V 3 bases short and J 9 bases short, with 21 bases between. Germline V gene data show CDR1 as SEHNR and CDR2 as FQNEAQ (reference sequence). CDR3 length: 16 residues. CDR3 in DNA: TGTGCCAGCAGCTTCGGCGGGGCGACAGGGCGGGTCATTCAGTACTTC. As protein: CASSFGGATGRVIQYF.

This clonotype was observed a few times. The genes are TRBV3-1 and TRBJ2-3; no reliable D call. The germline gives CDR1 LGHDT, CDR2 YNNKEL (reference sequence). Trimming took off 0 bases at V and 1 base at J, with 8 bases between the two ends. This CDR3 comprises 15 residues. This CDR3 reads CASSQDPRRTDTQYF. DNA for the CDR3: TGTGCCAGCAGCCAAGATCCCCGACGCACAGATACGCAGTATTTT.

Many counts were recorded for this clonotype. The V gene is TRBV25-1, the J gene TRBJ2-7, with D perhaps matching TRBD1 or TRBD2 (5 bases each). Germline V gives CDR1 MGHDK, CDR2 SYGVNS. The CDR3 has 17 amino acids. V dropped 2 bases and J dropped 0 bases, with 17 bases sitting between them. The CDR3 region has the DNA TGTGCCAGCAGTGAAGGGGCCCTTGGGAGTTCCTCCTACGAGCAGTACTTC. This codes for CASSEGALGSSSYEQYF.

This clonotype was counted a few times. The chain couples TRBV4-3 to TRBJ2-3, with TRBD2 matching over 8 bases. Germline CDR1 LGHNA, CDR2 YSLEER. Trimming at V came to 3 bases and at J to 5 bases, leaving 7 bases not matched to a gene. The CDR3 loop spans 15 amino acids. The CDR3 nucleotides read TGCGCCAGCAGCCAGGCGGGGGGCGCGGTAGATACGCAGTATTTT. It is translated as CASSQAGGAVDTQYF.

This CDR3 is CATSDPLKGLLGNEQFF. The DNA of the CDR3 is TGTGCCACCAGTGATCCGCTTAAGGGACTCCTGGGCAATGAGCAGTTCTTC. This chain connects TRBV24-1 to TRBJ2-1; weak D call: TRBD2 (6 bases). This CDR3 region has 17 residues. Germline V gene lookup returns CDR1 KGHDR and CDR2 SFDVKD. Trimming took off 3 bases at V and 6 bases at J, with 20 bases between the two ends.

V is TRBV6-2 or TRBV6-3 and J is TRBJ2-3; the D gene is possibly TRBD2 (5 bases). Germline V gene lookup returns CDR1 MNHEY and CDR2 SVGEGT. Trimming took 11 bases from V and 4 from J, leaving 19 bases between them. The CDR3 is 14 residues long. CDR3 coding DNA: TGTGCCGCCAGGAGAGTGGGAGTGGCAGATACGCAGTATTTT. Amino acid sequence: CAARRVGVADTQYF.

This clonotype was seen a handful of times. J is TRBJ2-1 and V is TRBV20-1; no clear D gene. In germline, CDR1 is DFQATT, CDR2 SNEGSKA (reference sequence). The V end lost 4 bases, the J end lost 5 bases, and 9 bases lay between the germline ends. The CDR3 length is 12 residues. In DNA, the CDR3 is TGCAGTGCTATATCAGCGAACAATGAGCAGTTCTTC. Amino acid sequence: CSAISANNEQFF.

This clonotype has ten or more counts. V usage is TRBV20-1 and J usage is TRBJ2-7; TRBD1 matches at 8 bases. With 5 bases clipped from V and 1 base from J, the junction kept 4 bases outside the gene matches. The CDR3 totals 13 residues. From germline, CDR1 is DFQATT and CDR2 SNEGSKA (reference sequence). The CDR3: CSARDRRSYEQYF. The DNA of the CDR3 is TGCAGTGCTCGGGACAGGCGTTCCTACGAGCAGTACTTC.

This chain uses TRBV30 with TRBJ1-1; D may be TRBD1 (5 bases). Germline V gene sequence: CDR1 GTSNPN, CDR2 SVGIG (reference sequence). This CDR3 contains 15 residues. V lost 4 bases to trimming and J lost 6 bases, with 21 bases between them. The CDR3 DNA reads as TGTGCCTGGATAAGTTTTACGGCAGGGTTCGCTGAAGCTTTCTTT. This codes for CAWISFTAGFAEAFF.

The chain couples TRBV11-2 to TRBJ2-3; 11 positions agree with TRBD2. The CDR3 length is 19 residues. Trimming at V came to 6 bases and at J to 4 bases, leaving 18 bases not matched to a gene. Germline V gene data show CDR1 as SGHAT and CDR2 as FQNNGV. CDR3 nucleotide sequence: TGTGCCAGCAGAAGGTCCGCCTATAGCGGGAGGGCCGGGGCAGATACGCAGTATTTT. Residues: CASRRSAYSGRAGADTQYF.

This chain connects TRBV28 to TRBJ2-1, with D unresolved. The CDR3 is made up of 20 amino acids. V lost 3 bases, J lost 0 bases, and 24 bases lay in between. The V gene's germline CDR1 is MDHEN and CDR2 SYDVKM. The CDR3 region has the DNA TGTGCCAGCAGTTTGGTACAGAAAACATTCGTCGAGAGCTCCTACAATGAGCAGTTCTTC. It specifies CASSLVQKTFVESSYNEQFF.

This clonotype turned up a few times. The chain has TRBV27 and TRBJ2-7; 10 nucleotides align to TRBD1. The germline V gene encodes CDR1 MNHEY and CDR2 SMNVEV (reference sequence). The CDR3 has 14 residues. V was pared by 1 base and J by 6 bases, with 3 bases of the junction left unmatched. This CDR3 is CASSLYRDRGEQYF. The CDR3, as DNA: TGTGCCAGCAGTTTATACCGGGACAGGGGCGAGCAGTACTTC.

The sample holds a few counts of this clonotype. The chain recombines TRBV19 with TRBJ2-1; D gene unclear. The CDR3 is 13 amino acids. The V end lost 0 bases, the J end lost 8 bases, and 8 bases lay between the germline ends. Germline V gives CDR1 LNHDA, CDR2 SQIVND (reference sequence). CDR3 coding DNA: TGTGCCAGTAGTATAGATTCCCCGGATGAGCAGTTCTTC. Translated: CASSIDSPDEQFF. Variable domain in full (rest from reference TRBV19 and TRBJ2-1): DGGITQSPKYLFRKEGQNVTLSCEQNLNHDAMYWYRQDPGQGLRLIYYSQIVNDFQKGDIAEGYSVSREKKESFPLTVTSAQKNPTAFYLCASSIDSPDEQFFGPGTRLTVL.

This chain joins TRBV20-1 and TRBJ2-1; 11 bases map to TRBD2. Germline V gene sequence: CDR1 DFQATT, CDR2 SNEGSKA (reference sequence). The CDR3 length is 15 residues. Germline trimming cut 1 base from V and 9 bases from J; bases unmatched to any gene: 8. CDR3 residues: CSARALAGVQTEQFF. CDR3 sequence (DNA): TGCAGTGCTAGAGCACTAGCGGGAGTCCAGACTGAGCAGTTCTTC.

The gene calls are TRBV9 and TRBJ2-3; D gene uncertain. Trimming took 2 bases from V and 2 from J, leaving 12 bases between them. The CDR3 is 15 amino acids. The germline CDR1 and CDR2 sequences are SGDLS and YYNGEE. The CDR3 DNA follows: TGTGCCAGCAGCGTGGAGCCGTCCCTCACAGATACGCAGTATTTT. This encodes CASSVEPSLTDTQYF.

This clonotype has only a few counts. The DNA for the CDR3 is TGTGCCAGCAGCTTAGGGCAGGTGATCTCTGGAAACACCATATATTTT. It codes for CASSLGQVISGNTIYF. This sequence joins TRBV7-9 and TRBJ1-3; D is undetermined. This CDR3 has 16 residues. Trimming took 1 base from V and 0 from J, leaving 10 bases between them. The germline V gene encodes CDR1 SEHNR and CDR2 FQNEAQ (reference sequence).

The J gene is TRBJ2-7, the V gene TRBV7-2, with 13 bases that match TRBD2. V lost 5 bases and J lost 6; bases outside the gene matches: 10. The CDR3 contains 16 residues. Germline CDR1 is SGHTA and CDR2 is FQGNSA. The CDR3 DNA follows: TGTGCCAGCAGCCAAAATGGACTAGCGGGAGCAGGCGAGCAGTACTTC. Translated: CASSQNGLAGAGEQYF.